One and the same sample provided the 5 T cell receptor beta chains below, sequenced in a study of T cell changes during pregnancy in multiple sclerosis. Generated by immunoSEQ multiplex PCR, the TCRdb table keeps only in-frame clones and is missing some. The sample includes approximately 73,000 clones, 85% to 95% of them seen just once. This specimen consisted of CD4+ T cells from peripheral blood mononuclear cells, obtained before pregnancy. The source is a female donor with multiple sclerosis, enrolled in a pregnancy study.

This chain uses TRBV6-6 with TRBJ2-5; the D gene is possibly TRBD1 (6 bases). The ends were cut back, 5 bases at V and 2 bases at J, with 18 bases in the middle. The germline CDR1 and CDR2 sequences are MNHNY and SVGAGI (reference sequence). The CDR3 is 16 amino acids. The CDR3: CASSPIAERGQETQYF. The DNA of the CDR3 is TGTGCCAGCAGTCCGATAGCAGAGAGGGGGCAAGAGACCCAGTACTTC.

The gene calls are TRBV13 and TRBJ2-1; maybe TRBD2 (6 bases). The CDR3 has 14 residues. V shed 8 bases and J shed 6 bases, with 17 bases lying between them. The germline CDR1 and CDR2 sequences are PRHDT and FYEKMQ (reference sequence). The CDR3 reads CASSPPGERNEQFF. The DNA for the CDR3 is TGTGCCAGCTCACCTCCGGGGGAGCGCAATGAGCAGTTCTTC.

Only one count was recorded for this clone. The chain is built from TRBV5-1 and TRBJ1-2; 7 bases agree with TRBD1. Germline CDR1 and CDR2: SGHRS and YFSETQ. The CDR3 sequence is 14 residues long. After removal of 5 bases from V and 7 bases from J, the junction contained 11 bases not matched to a gene. CDR3 in amino acids: CASRTHRGRFGYTF. The CDR3 nucleotides are TGCGCCAGCAGAACTCACAGGGGAAGGTTTGGCTACACCTTC.

The gene calls are TRBV27 and TRBJ2-3; possible D gene TRBD2, 5 bases. Trimming took 3 bases from V and 3 from J, leaving 16 bases between them. CDR3 size: 16 residues. Germline CDR1 reads MNHEY; CDR2 reads SMNVEV (reference sequence). CDR3 residues: CASSFSTPPGTDTQYF. CDR3 sequence (DNA): TGTGCCAGCAGTTTTTCGACCCCCCCGGGGACAGATACGCAGTATTTT.

This clone was picked up one time. The chain couples TRBV7-9 to TRBJ2-1; 7 bases are a match to TRBD2. V was pared by 5 bases and J by 4 bases, with 8 bases of the junction left unmatched. The CDR3 spans 15 residues. CDR1 is SEHNR, CDR2 FQNEAQ, per germline (reference sequence). The CDR3 DNA follows: TGTGCCAGCAGCCTCCGGGGAGCGGGGTACAATGAGCAGTTCTTC. It encodes CASSLRGAGYNEQFF.